The present entry profiles one T cell receptor (beta chain) with its context. In its sample, this clonotype was seen a few times. Its antigen remains undetermined. Per-nucleotide qualities are absent, and no much larger clonotype sits a single base away. These data originate in a study of identical twins' blood T cells (dated by TCRdb to about 2013). Turning to the overall study: Around 50 million Illumina reads were obtained across approximately 12 libraries, comprising six alpha-chain and six beta-chain libraries. To assess how genetics influences repertoire formation, the study used next-generation sequencing to compare the TCR alpha and beta chain repertoires of three pairs of monozygous twins.

Study-level results and caveats: Among the most abundant TCRbeta clonotypes, each donor shared more CDR3 sequences with her twin than with unrelated donors. The number of CDR3 clonotypes shared between two donors was mainly determined by the product of the cloneset sizes of the two donors, and no clear deviation from this trend was shown by twins. The study stated that the proposed role of the TCRalpha J segment in MHC recognition during thymic selection needs to be validated by independent studies. Environmental influences could not be excluded as an explanation for twin similarity, since twins were reared together. V gene usage was reported to be markedly more similar within twin pairs than between unrelated donors, even among non-selected out-of-frame TCRbeta clonotypes.

Six healthy women forming three monozygous twin pairs were used as donors. All three twin pairs had been reared together and were thought likely to have met the same infectious agents and vaccines. TCR cDNA libraries were prepared from RNA that was isolated from peripheral blood mononuclear cells. The protocol used for the library was 5' RACE. Sequencer: Illumina Genome Analyzer IIx. To prepare the RNA-based TCR cDNA libraries, a previously described protocol was followed, with several modifications. Sample-specific barcodes were introduced on both ends of each TCR cDNA library during cDNA synthesis and amplification to prevent cross-contamination. In the original analysis: Each individual had between about 95,000 and nearly 550,000 identified clonotypes, and each library contained roughly 2.2 to 4 million CDR3-containing reads. Reads with improper barcode index combinations were discarded, and clonesets were then built for each library with the MiTCR software. MiTCR filtered or rescued low-quality reads and corrected PCR and sequencing errors when assembling CDR3 clonotypes. Artificial out-of-frame clonotypes were mapped to in-frame sequences, with one indel allowed in the CDR3, and then removed. To measure how similar V and J gene usage was between donors, Jensen-Shannon divergence was divided by mean entropy. TCRdb redid the processing of the public reads, applying fastp at Q25 and MiXCR, and retained in-frame beta chains. Each record represents a unique CDR3 protein, reported with the most common genes and DNA among its rows. The V and J calls here are based on TCRdb, not the publication. The sample records 400,000 or so distinct CDR3 sequences, about 28% of which are singletons. The ten largest make up roughly 5.5% of the sample.

The germline V gene (reference sequence) yields SGHNT for CDR1 and YYREEE for CDR2. V lost 4 bases and J lost 3 bases, and the count of bases not matched to a germline gene is 7. The CDR3 numbers 14 residues from cysteine through phenylalanine. Just the 42-base CDR3 DNA is kept, in frame starting at base 1. This TCR was sampled from a woman aged 18-50 years in good health. Input material: PBMCs. This chain joins TRBV5-4 to TRBJ2-7; the junction holds 7 bases that match TRBD2. This receptor has the CDR3 CASSPEAGSYEQYF. The nucleotide sequence is TGTGCCAGCAGCCCGGAAGCGGGAAGCTACGAGCAGTACTTC.